One and the same sample provided the 32 T cell receptor beta chains below, sequenced in a study of T cell responses to AZD1222 COVID-19 vaccine. Repertoires were generated with immunoSEQ multiplex PCR, while TCRdb's copy carries only in-frame clones and drops some. The table lists 80,000 or so clones, approximately 85% of them singletons. Sample: peripheral blood, taken on day 0 of MenACWY control vaccination. Receptor source: an adult in good health.

The V call is TRBV7-9, the J call TRBJ1-4; D is undetermined. Germline CDR1 is SEHNR and CDR2 is FQNEAQ (reference sequence). V shed 5 bases and J shed 4 bases, with 2 bases lying between them. This CDR3 spans 11 amino acids. CDR3 amino acids: CASSVNEKLFF. CDR3 sequence (DNA): TGTGCCAGCAGCGTTAATGAAAAACTGTTTTTT.

This chain uses TRBV27 with TRBJ2-3, with TRBD2 matching over 12 bases. CDR1 is MNHEY and CDR2 is SMNVEV in the germline V gene (reference sequence). V dropped 4 bases and J dropped 6; count of bases not matched to a gene: 8. This CDR3 has 16 residues. The DNA for the CDR3 is TGTGCCAGCAGTTCAGCTAGCGGGGGGGCCGGGGATACGCAGTATTTT. Amino acids: CASSSASGGAGDTQYF.

The chain links TRBV9 to TRBJ2-5, with 8 bases identical to TRBD1. Germline-derived CDR1 and CDR2 are SGDLS and YYNGEE. V lost 0 bases, J lost 4 bases, and 8 bases stayed unmatched. CDR3 size: 16 residues. CDR3 in amino acids: CASSVGGRGQGETQYF. The DNA of the CDR3 is TGTGCCAGCAGCGTAGGGGGCAGGGGGCAAGGAGAGACCCAGTACTTC. The entire variable domain, with the rest obtained from reference TRBV9 and TRBJ2-5, is as follows: DSGVTQTPKHLITATGQRVTLRCSPRSGDLSVYWYQQSLDQGLQFLIQYYNGEERAKGNILERFSAQQFPDLHSELNLSSLELGDSALYFCASSVGGRGQGETQYFGPGTRLLVL.

The rearrangement links TRBV2 to TRBJ2-3; perhaps TRBD1 as D (5 bases). Trimming cost V 9 bases and J 8 bases, with 18 bases left between them. Germline lookup yields CDR1 SNHLY and CDR2 FYNNEI. This CDR3 spans 13 amino acids. This chain's CDR3 is CARRLQGEGTQYF. The CDR3 nucleotides read TGTGCCAGGAGACTCCAAGGGGAAGGTACGCAGTATTTT.

The chain has TRBV3-1 (or the pseudogene TRBV3-2) and TRBJ2-1; 9 nucleotides agree with TRBD2. Germline loops: CDR1 LGHDT, CDR2 YNNKEL (reference sequence). V lost 4 bases, J lost 11 bases, and 18 bases stayed unmatched. This CDR3 has 17 residues. This chain's CDR3 is CASSLDPSGVGARKQFF. As DNA, the CDR3 is TGTGCCAGCAGCCTCGACCCTAGCGGGGTGGGTGCTAGGAAGCAGTTCTTC.

The CDR3 nucleotides read TGCGCCAGCAGCTCCTTAAGCGGGGGCACAGATACGCAGTATTTT. Amino acids: CASSSLSGGTDTQYF. J is TRBJ2-3 and V is TRBV5-1; 7 bases are shared with TRBD2. V was pared by 3 bases and J by 1 base, with 5 bases of the junction left unmatched. The CDR3 totals 15 residues. Per the germline V gene, CDR1 is SGHRS and CDR2 is YFSETQ.

This chain links TRBV9 with TRBJ1-1; weak D call: TRBD1 (5 bases). The CDR3 runs 14 residues. Trimming removed 0 bases from V and 0 bases from J, with 6 bases in between. Germline CDR1 reads SGDLS; CDR2 reads YYNGEE. The DNA for the CDR3 is TGTGCCAGCAGCGTAGCAGGGATGAACACTGAAGCTTTCTTT. It encodes CASSVAGMNTEAFF.

This clone was seen only a few times. J is TRBJ1-4 and V is TRBV6-6; D is possibly TRBD1 (5 bases). V lost 8 bases and J 8 bases, leaving 15 bases between the germline ends. This CDR3 spans 13 amino acids. The germline gives CDR1 MNHNY, CDR2 SVGAGI (reference sequence). The CDR3 coding sequence is TGTGCCAGCGCTAATCCAGGGAGGGAAAAACTGTTTTTT. This translates into CASANPGREKLFF.

The rearrangement uses TRBV18 and TRBJ1-5; D is uncertain. The germline CDR1 and CDR2 sequences are KGHSH and LQKENI. The CDR3 totals 12 residues. Trimming removed 5 bases from V and 0 bases from J, with 2 bases in between. CDR3 nucleotides: TGTGCCAGCTCAAATAGCAATCAGCCCCAGCATTTT. Translated, it gives CASSNSNQPQHF.

The gene calls are TRBV18 and TRBJ1-1; a weak D match, TRBD1 (5 bases). V was cut by 3 bases and J by 7 bases, with 15 bases left in between. Germline V gene sequence: CDR1 KGHSH, CDR2 LQKENI. The CDR3 sequence is 14 residues long. The CDR3 region has the DNA TGTGCCAGCTCACCCGGGGGGGGTCTGGGTGAAGCTTTCTTT. It translates to CASSPGGGLGEAFF.

The chain carries TRBV19 and TRBJ1-2; 9 bases map to TRBD1. The CDR3 is 15 amino acids. Germline trimming cut 4 bases from V and 8 bases from J; bases unmatched to any gene: 11. Germline V lookup: CDR1 LNHDA, CDR2 SQIVND (reference sequence). CDR3 coding DNA: TGTGCCAGTAGTACTTCAGGACAGGGGAGATACGGCTACACCTTC. Its protein is CASSTSGQGRYGYTF.

The V and J genes are TRBV5-4 and TRBJ1-1, with D hard to call. V lost 2 bases and J 1 base, leaving 9 bases between the germline ends. Germline V CDR1 and CDR2: SGHNT, YYREEE (reference sequence). The CDR3 has 14 amino acids. CDR3: CASSFVGPNTEAFF. The DNA of the CDR3 is TGTGCCAGCAGCTTTGTTGGCCCGAACACTGAAGCTTTCTTT.

The V call is TRBV15, the J call TRBJ2-7; TRBD1 agrees at 9 bases. V shed 4 bases and J 1 base; nucleotides not matched to a gene: 5. CDR3 length equals 15 residues. The germline V gene encodes CDR1 LNHNV and CDR2 YYDKDF (reference sequence). The CDR3 DNA reads TGTGCCACCAGCACTCGACAGGGGGGGTCCTACGAGCAGTACTTC. It translates to CATSTRQGGSYEQYF.

The V call is TRBV28, the J call TRBJ1-2; unclear D gene. CDR3 length equals 14 residues. CDR1 MDHEN and CDR2 SYDVKM come from the germline V gene. Trimming took 3 bases from V and 4 from J, leaving 12 bases between them. The chain's CDR3 is CASSFAGEGYGYTF. In DNA, the CDR3 is TGTGCCAGCAGTTTCGCTGGGGAAGGCTATGGCTACACCTTC.

The rearrangement joins TRBV27 to TRBJ2-1; the D gene could be TRBD1 or TRBD2 (5 bases each). V was shortened by 3 bases and J by 4 bases, with 13 bases between the two germline ends. The CDR3 spans 15 residues. Germline CDR1 MNHEY, CDR2 SMNVEV (reference sequence). CDR3 loop: CASSLGAEGYNEQFF. The CDR3 region has the DNA TGTGCCAGCAGTTTGGGTGCCGAGGGGTACAATGAGCAGTTCTTC.

The rearrangement links TRBV6-2 or TRBV6-3 to TRBJ1-2, with a weak D call TRBD1 (6 bases). Germline CDR1 is MNHEY and CDR2 is SVGEGT. This CDR3 comprises 12 residues. V lost 5 bases, J lost 5 bases, and 9 bases lay in between. CDR3 protein: CASSPGVYGYTF. The DNA for the CDR3 is TGTGCCAGCAGTCCAGGGGTTTATGGCTACACCTTC.

This chain links TRBV11-2 with TRBJ2-7; TRBD1 might be the D (6 bases). V dropped 6 bases and J dropped 3 bases, with 15 bases sitting between them. Germline-derived CDR1 and CDR2 are SGHAT and FQNNGV. The CDR3 is 14 amino acids. The CDR3 DNA sequence: TGTGCCAGCAGGCCGGTTACAGGGCTCTACGAGCAGTACTTC. Its translation is CASRPVTGLYEQYF.

The chain is built from TRBV9 and TRBJ2-3, with TRBD2 as a possible D gene (6 bases). CDR3 length: 15 residues. The germline V and J ends were trimmed by 2 bases and 2 bases, with 12 bases remaining between them. CDR1 SGDLS and CDR2 YYNGEE come from the germline V gene. The CDR3, as DNA: TGTGCCAGCAGCGTTTGGGGGAGGCTCACAGATACGCAGTATTTT. This gives the protein CASSVWGRLTDTQYF.

This chain connects TRBV19 to TRBJ1-5; D is unresolved. This CDR3 spans 16 amino acids. Germline V gives CDR1 LNHDA, CDR2 SQIVND (reference sequence). V was trimmed by 2 bases and J by 0 bases, leaving 11 bases between them. DNA of the CDR3: TGTGCCAGTAGTATATGGGGAGGTAGTAGCAATCAGCCCCAGCATTTT. Its translation: CASSIWGGSSNQPQHF.

The V gene is TRBV7-8, the J gene TRBJ1-4, with D possibly TRBD1 on 5 matching bases. The CDR3 sequence is 13 residues long. Per germline, CDR1 SGHVS and CDR2 FQNEAQ. V was clipped by 5 bases and J by 8 bases, with 12 bases between them. CDR3 sequence (DNA): TGTGCCAGCAGCCTCGCGGCAGGGGAAAAACTGTTTTTT. It specifies CASSLAAGEKLFF.

This sequence joins TRBV10-3 and TRBJ2-7; 8 nucleotides align to TRBD1. This CDR3 is 15 amino acids long. Trimming removed 2 bases from V and 1 base from J; junction bases left unmatched: 4. The V gene's germline CDR1 is ENHRY and CDR2 SYGVKD. The CDR3 protein is CAISEGQGASYEQYF. CDR3 sequence (DNA): TGTGCCATCAGTGAGGGGCAGGGGGCATCCTACGAGCAGTACTTC.

V is TRBV27 and J is TRBJ1-2, with D possibly TRBD1 on 6 matching bases. This CDR3 spans 14 amino acids. Trimming stripped 5 bases from V and 4 bases from J, with 14 bases between. From germline, CDR1 is MNHEY and CDR2 SMNVEV (reference sequence). The CDR3 reads CASSPHRDAYGYTF. CDR3 in DNA: TGTGCCAGCAGTCCGCACAGGGATGCCTATGGCTACACCTTC.

This chain uses TRBV7-9 with TRBJ1-4; D is possibly TRBD1 (6 bases). V lost 5 bases and J 8 bases, leaving 21 bases between the germline ends. Germline V lookup: CDR1 SEHNR, CDR2 FQNEAQ (reference sequence). The CDR3 extends over 16 amino acids. The CDR3 sequence is CASSPDRGARGEKLFF. The DNA of the CDR3 is TGTGCCAGCAGCCCCGACCGGGGGGCGCGTGGCGAAAAACTGTTTTTT.

The J gene is TRBJ2-1, the V gene TRBV19; TRBD2 aligns across 12 bases. The CDR3 totals 16 residues. Trimming at V came to 5 bases and at J to 7 bases, leaving 9 bases not matched to a gene. Germline V gene lookup returns CDR1 LNHDA and CDR2 SQIVND (reference sequence). In DNA form, the CDR3 reads TGTGCCAGTAGTCTTACTCCTAGCGGGGGGGCAAATGAGCAGTTCTTC. Translated, it gives CASSLTPSGGANEQFF.

This chain joins TRBV7-2 and TRBJ2-5; D perhaps matches TRBD1 (6 bases). V shed 1 base and J shed 1 base, with 13 bases lying between them. The V gene's germline CDR1 is SGHTA and CDR2 FQGNSA. This CDR3 has 16 amino acids. The CDR3 spells CASSLVGAAPQETQYF. The CDR3 DNA follows: TGTGCCAGCAGCTTAGTGGGGGCAGCGCCCCAAGAGACCCAGTACTTC.

The J gene is TRBJ1-4, the V gene TRBV5-1; a possible D gene is TRBD1 (5 bases). Germline-derived CDR1 and CDR2 are SGHRS and YFSETQ. V shed 1 base and J shed 1 base, with 5 bases lying between them. This CDR3 has 14 amino acids. CDR3: CASSLRGTNEKLFF. The DNA of the CDR3 is TGCGCCAGCAGCTTGAGGGGAACTAATGAAAAACTGTTTTTT.

This clone was found once. V is TRBV5-5 and J is TRBJ1-5, with D hard to call. Looked up from germline, CDR1 is SGHKS and CDR2 is YYEKEE (reference sequence). CDR3 length equals 14 residues. V gave up 0 bases and J gave up 2 bases, with 6 bases separating them. CDR3 sequence reads: CASSLDGGNQPQHF. CDR3 coding DNA: TGTGCCAGCAGCTTGGACGGCGGCAATCAGCCCCAGCATTTT. The full variable domain, rest sourced from reference TRBV5-5 and TRBJ1-5, is DAGVTQSPTHLIKTRGQQVTLRCSPISGHKSVSWYQQVLGQGPQFIFQYYEKEERGRGNFPDRFSARQFPNYSSELNVNALLLGDSALYLCASSLDGGNQPQHFGDGTRLSIL.

The chain couples TRBV2 to TRBJ2-1; 7 nucleotides align to TRBD2. CDR1 SNHLY and CDR2 FYNNEI come from the germline V gene. This CDR3 region has 15 residues. J lost 0 bases, V lost 8 bases, and 7 bases had no gene match. The CDR3 here is CASLPGGGSYNEQFF. The CDR3 DNA sequence: TGTGCCAGCCTGCCGGGCGGGGGCTCCTACAATGAGCAGTTCTTC. The whole variable domain, filled in from reference TRBV2 and TRBJ2-1, reads EPEVTQTPSHQVTQMGQEVILRCVPISNHLYFYWYRQILGQKVEFLVSFYNNEISEKSEIFDDQFSVERPDGSNFTLKIRSTKLEDSAMYFCASLPGGGSYNEQFFGPGTRLTVL.

The genes are TRBV9 and TRBJ1-3; 9 bases are a match to TRBD1. The germline CDR1 and CDR2 sequences are SGDLS and YYNGEE. This CDR3 has 15 residues. With V trimmed by 0 bases and J by 4 bases, 2 bases remained unmatched. The CDR3 spells CASSVAGQGGNTIYF. The CDR3 DNA reads as TGTGCCAGCAGCGTAGCGGGACAGGGAGGAAACACCATATATTTT.

This chain connects TRBV9 to TRBJ2-5; D is undetermined. The CDR3 has 12 residues. Deletions cut 0 bases from V and 4 bases from J, with 4 bases between. Germline loops: CDR1 SGDLS, CDR2 YYNGEE. Here the CDR3 reads CASSVVGETQYF. The CDR3 region has the DNA TGTGCCAGCAGCGTAGTTGGAGAGACCCAGTACTTC.

The rearrangement uses TRBV6-2 or TRBV6-3 and TRBJ1-2; a weak D match, TRBD1 (6 bases). Germline-derived CDR1 and CDR2 are MNHEY and SVGEGT. The CDR3 is made up of 16 amino acids. With 6 bases removed from V and 0 bases from J, the gap between germline ends came to 17 bases. As DNA, the CDR3 is TGTGCCAGCAGCCAATCTACAGGGATTTCTAACTATGGCTACACCTTC. As protein: CASSQSTGISNYGYTF.

This clone was counted a few times. The chain has TRBV28 and TRBJ2-7; tentatively, D is TRBD1 (5 bases). Germline V gives CDR1 MDHEN, CDR2 SYDVKM. The V end was cut by 2 bases, the J end by 1 base, with 12 bases between. The CDR3 is 15 amino acids. The CDR3 region has the DNA TGTGCCAGCAGTTTAAGGCAGGGATATTCCTACGAGCAGTACTTC. Translation gives CASSLRQGYSYEQYF.